This T cell receptor (beta chain) was captured by sequencing in a study of blood T cell repertoires in COVID-19. Study background: Donors in the United States, Italy and Spain gave samples during acute or convalescent COVID-19.

CDR1 and CDR2 (germline): SGHRS, YFSETQ. The junction had 7 bases not matched to a gene; V was cut back by 5 bases and J by 6 bases. This CDR3 comprises 15 residues. Per the original methods: The assay estimated nucleated cells by amplifying reference gene primers. Using immunoSEQ multiplex PCR, the repertoire was profiled, and TCRdb retains in-frame clones only, with some absent. The V and J calls and clone size are taken from that table; D and trimming were inferred from the DNA. The table lists about 75,000 clones, 70% to 90% of them singletons. The clonotype was recovered from a human donor in a cohort sampled during active COVID-19. The rearrangement links TRBV5-1 to TRBJ2-2; 10 bases map to TRBD1. Sequenced: peripheral blood. The CDR3 is CASSLRTGGSGELFF. The CDR3 DNA reads as TGCGCCAGCAGTCTCAGGACAGGGGGGTCCGGGGAGCTGTTTTTT. Full variable domain (outside the CDR3, taken from reference TRBV5-1 and TRBJ2-2): KAGVTQTPRYLIKTRGQQVTLSCSPISGHRSVSWYQQTPGQGLQFLFEYFSETQRNKGNFPGRFSGRQFSNSRSEMNVSTLELGDSALYLCASSLRTGGSGELFFGEGSRLTVL.